This T cell receptor beta chain is from a study of regulatory T cells in long-lasting Graves disease (dated by TCRdb to the early 2020s). Regarding the research as a whole: Antithyroid drugs had been taken for less than 3 months by newly diagnosed Graves' disease patients. This study used TCR sequencing and RNA sequencing of peripheral blood to compare persistent Graves' disease patients against newly diagnosed Graves' disease patients. The study took place in China and was registered as a clinical trial. TCR sequencing covered 13 persistent and some 20 newly diagnosed Graves' disease patients, around 35 samples in total.

Overall results and qualifications from the work: As a limitation, the authors acknowledged that the small sample size may reduce accuracy. Lower TCR Shannon entropy and fewer highly expanded clones were observed in persistent Graves' disease patients than in newly diagnosed patients, which suggested clonal expansion. Sequencing and analysis were limited to the TCR beta chain. Because the primary lesion, thyroid tissue, could not be accessed, the study looked at peripheral blood alone. Preferential use of TRBV28, TRBJ1-2 and TRBJ2-5 was observed in persistent disease, whereas TRBV20-1 and TRBJ2-1 were favored in newly diagnosed disease. Patients with persistent disease shared more public clonotypes (around 2,700) than newly diagnosed patients did (approximately 990).

The table lists this clonotype with a few counts. Its antigen is not yet known. This likely stems from a read error, as it lies one base from a far larger clone. The time point label, read with the paper, signifies: newly diagnosed GD, antithyroid drugs for less than 3 months. For both TCR sequencing and RNA sequencing, RNA was extracted from PBMCs using TRIzol. The diagnosis of Graves' disease was made according to American Thyroid Association guidelines. Recruitment of patients was carried out at an endocrinology department in Xi'an, China. Each patient gave approximately 10 milliliters of peripheral blood, collected in an EDTA anticoagulant tube. PBMCs were isolated by Ficoll Paque Plus density gradient separation without further T cell sorting. An Agilent 2100 Bioanalyzer and agarose gel were used to check RNA quality, and a NanoDrop 2000 was used to measure RNA concentration. The library was made by multiplex PCR. Sequencing used an Illumina HiSeq 4000. To build TCR beta libraries, CDR3 regions were amplified by Arm-PCR using iRepertoire HTBI primers. PCR products were gel purified before sequencing. The source study handled its data this way. Gene usage analysis of CDR3 amino acid clonotypes relied on the approximately 60 TRBV and around 14 TRBJ segments identified across samples. Filtered high-quality paired reads were merged into contigs using COPE and FqMerger. BLAST was used to align contigs to the IMGT TRBV, TRBD and TRBJ reference genes, and CDR3 was defined following IMGT. Highly expanded clones were defined as clonotypes with a frequency above 0.1%. Repertoire diversity was measured by Shannon entropy, and V-J evenness by the Gini coefficient. Public clonotypes were defined as clonotypes shared by more than one individual. TCRdb's own reprocessing of the public reads used fastp at Q25 and MiXCR and kept productive beta chains. One record per CDR3 amino acid sequence lists the most common genes and DNA. TCRdb's processing, not the authors', yielded these V and J calls. The table for this sample lists 200,000 to 250,000 distinct CDR3 sequences; roughly 19% of them were counted only once. The top ten hold about 12% of the sample.

Clipping removes 4 bases from V and 0 bases from J, with 0 as the unmatched junction base count. The CDR3, cysteine through phenylalanine, is 14 amino acids long. This entry keeps only the CDR3 DNA: 42 bases, framed from base 1. Looking up the germline V gene yields CDR1 SNHLY and CDR2 FYNNEI. Another study also made use of these data, one on T cells in Graves' hyperthyroidism and ophthalmopathy. From the second report: Stable Graves' hyperthyroidism was defined as no progression to ophthalmopathy during 18 months of follow-up. The hyperthyroidism patients were between 18 and 65 years old and newly diagnosed, with a disease duration of less than 2 months. Any patient with an uncontrolled infection, another autoimmune disease, pregnancy or lactation was excluded. Clinical symptoms, serum thyroxine and TRAb, thyroid ultrasound, and orbital computed tomography formed the basis for the diagnoses. The first round of RT-PCR for the TCR CDR3 was performed with the HTBI primer set and the Qiagen OneStep RT-PCR kit. Most expanded thyroid clonotypes (frequency above 0.001) were also detected in blood, suggesting blood repertoires may reflect thyroid immune responses. In cross-validation, a model built on a 13 V-J signature told ophthalmopathy apart from stable hyperthyroidism with under 90% sensitivity and about 81% specificity, and in testing the same model reached 80%/75%. During validation, the model predicted progression to ophthalmopathy a median of approximately 7 months ahead of onset, with roughly 65% sensitivity and around 72% specificity. A discovery cohort of about a hundred patients, about 40 with Graves' ophthalmopathy and 57 with stable Graves' hyperthyroidism, was used to find distinguishing TCR V-J signatures. Prospective prediction of ophthalmopathy was tested in an independent validation cohort consisting of some 19 hyperthyroidism patients and over 15 patients who later progressed to ophthalmopathy. For training and testing, the 100 or so patients in the discovery cohort were randomly divided in a 7:3 ratio. In addition, the study compared T-cell repertoires in thyroid tissue and in blood from roughly six Graves' hyperthyroidism patients. After sampling, hyperthyroidism patients received methimazole starting at 30 mg daily, and ophthalmopathy patients received high-dose intravenous methylprednisolone. Libraries were constructed in a second round of multiplex PCR, after which size selection and purification were performed. Libraries were sequenced paired-end with 100 bp reads on an Illumina HiSeq2000. SOAPnuke was used to process the raw data, with reads discarded if the reads contained adapters or uncalled bases, had a mean Phred below 15, or lacked an exact constant-primer or identifier match. High-quality paired reads were merged with COPE v1.2.5, and unique nucleotide sequences were defined as clonotypes. MiTCR v1.1 was used to align the clonotypes against IMGT TRBV, TRBD and TRBJ reference segments. Analysis was restricted to V-J combinations with a frequency above 0.0001, which covered roughly 99% of repertoires. A TCS score was defined as the ratio of F50 (clonal expansion) to E x V (chaos), with BLOSUM62-based TCRdist applied between CDR3 peptides within each V-J. Welch's t-statistics and random forest reduced fewer than 550 V-J features to roughly 13, which were used in a naive Bayes classifier (R e1071). Sample size was not statistically predetermined, and blinding of investigators to group allocation was not performed. The paper reports TCR Vbeta CDR3 sequencing of 135 peripheral blood samples: some 41 ophthalmopathy, roughly 80 hyperthyroidism and around 17 progressor patients.

This clonotype was sampled from a woman aged 30 to 39 with Graves disease. Donor details come from another sample of the same person, matched by shared clones. The sequence is built from TRBV2 and TRBJ2-1; 7 nucleotides in the junction match TRBD2. The sample here was peripheral blood mononuclear cells (PBMCs), taken at new diagnosis, from a patient treated with antithyroid drugs. The DNA sequence is as follows: TGTGCCAGCAGTGGGGGGGGCTCCTACAATGAGCAGTTCTTC. Its translation reads: CASSGGGSYNEQFF.